This TCR beta chain was identified during a study of T cell repertoires in cytomegalovirus infection. About the research overall: Peptides in the study included HLA-C-restricted and HLA-B-restricted CMV epitopes. Public signatures in TCR beta pointed to CMV infection and matching HLA type. Whole-study findings and limits: Dominating the ex vivo response were TCR beta clonotypes that were CMV-specific and HLA-C-restricted. The cumulative frequency of public TCR beta families identified carriers of CMV plus the relevant HLA.

TCRdb ran MiXCR on the reads and lists one entry per CDR3 protein. The profile shows around 770,000 distinct CDR3 sequences, almost 30% of them singletons. About this clonotype itself: No antigen is known for it.

Trimming cost V 5 bases and J 1 base, with 8 bases left between them. Germline CDR1 and CDR2: MNHEY and SVGEGT. CDR3 length: 13 amino acids. The source was cultured CD8+ T cells from PBMCs, collected from culture after CMV antigen stimulation. This TCR came from a human donor in good health (CMV status not recorded). Some clones in this sample may be carry-over from other donors' samples. The chain has TRBV6-2 or TRBV6-3 and TRBJ1-1; D uncertain. CDR3 sequence reads: CASSRTQNTEAFF. Here the CDR3 DNA reads TGTGCCAGCAGTCGGACCCAGAACACTGAAGCTTTCTTT.